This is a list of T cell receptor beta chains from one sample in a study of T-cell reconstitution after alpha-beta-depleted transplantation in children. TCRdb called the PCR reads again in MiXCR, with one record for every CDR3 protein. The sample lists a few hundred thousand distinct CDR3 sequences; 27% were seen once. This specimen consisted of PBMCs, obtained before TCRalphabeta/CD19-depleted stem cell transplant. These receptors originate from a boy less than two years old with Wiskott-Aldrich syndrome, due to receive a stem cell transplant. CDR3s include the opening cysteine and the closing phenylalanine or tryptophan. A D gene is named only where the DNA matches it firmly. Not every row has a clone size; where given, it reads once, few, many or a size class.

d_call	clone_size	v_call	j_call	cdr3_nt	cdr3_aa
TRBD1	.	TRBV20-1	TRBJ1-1	TGCAGTGCTAGACAGACAGGGTCGACCTGGAACACTGAAGCTTTCTTT	CSARQTGSTWNTEAFF
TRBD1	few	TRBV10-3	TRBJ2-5	TGTGCCATCAGTGAGACTGCGACAGGGGTTCGGGAGACCCAGTACTTC	CAISETATGVRETQYF
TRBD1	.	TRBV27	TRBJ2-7	TGTGCCAGCAGTCCGGCAGGGGACAGGACAGGAGAGCAGTACTTC	CASSPAGDRTGEQYF
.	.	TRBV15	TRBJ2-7	TGTGCCACCAGCAGAGATCTCGGAATGCTCGAGCAGTACTTC	CATSRDLGMLEQYF
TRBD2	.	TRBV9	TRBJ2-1	TGTGCCAGCAGCGTATTGCCTAGCGGCTTCTACAATGAGCAGTTCTTC	CASSVLPSGFYNEQFF
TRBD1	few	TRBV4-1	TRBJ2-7	TGCGCCAGCAGCCAAGACTCGGGACAGGGTAAGCAGTACTTC	CASSQDSGQGKQYF
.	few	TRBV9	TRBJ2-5	TGTGCCAGCAGCCCTACCGCCAGAGGAGAGACCCAGTACTTC	CASSPTARGETQYF
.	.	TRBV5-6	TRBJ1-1	TGTGCCAGCAGCTACTCCGGGGCCCAGAACACTGAAGCTTTCTTT	CASSYSGAQNTEAFF
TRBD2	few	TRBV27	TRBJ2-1	TGTGCCAGCAGTTTTCTAGCGGGAGACCTCTACAATGAGCAGTTCTTC	CASSFLAGDLYNEQFF
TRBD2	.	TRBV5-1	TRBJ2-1	TGCGCCAGCAGCTTGGTGGGGGCCAGGACTAGCTTCAATGAGCAGTTCTTC	CASSLVGARTSFNEQFF
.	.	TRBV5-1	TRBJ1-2	TGCGCCAGCAGCTTGGTCGGGACACTAATAACGTATGGCTACACCTTC	CASSLVGTLITYGYTF
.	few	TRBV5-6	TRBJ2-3	TGTGCCAGCAGCCGCGGCAGGGCCTTTATCACAGATACGCAGTATTTT	CASSRGRAFITDTQYF
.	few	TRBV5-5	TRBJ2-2	TGTGCCAGCAGCTTGGTGCAGAACACCGGGGAGCTGTTTTTT	CASSLVQNTGELFF
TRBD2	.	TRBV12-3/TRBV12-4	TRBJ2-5	TGTGCCAGCAGCCCCCTGGGGACTAGCGGGAGGGCGAGGTACTTC	CASSPLGTSGRARYF
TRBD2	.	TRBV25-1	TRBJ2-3	TGTGCCAGCAGGCCGAACGCACTAGCGGGCCCCACAGATACGCAGTATTTT	CASRPNALAGPTDTQYF
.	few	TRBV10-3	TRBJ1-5	TGTGCCATCAGTGAGAGTGGAGGGAGACATCAGCCCCAGCATTTT	CAISESGGRHQPQHF
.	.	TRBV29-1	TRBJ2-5	TGCAGCTCCGAAGGGGGTATGGGCCAAGAGACCCAGTACTTC	CSSEGGMGQETQYF
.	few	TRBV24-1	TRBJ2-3	TGTGCCACCAGTACTCATGTTGGAGTACAGCCTTCTAGCACAGATACGCAGTATTTT	CATSTHVGVQPSSTDTQYF
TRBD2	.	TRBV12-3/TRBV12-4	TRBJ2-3	TGTGCCACCCGGACTAGGGACACAGATACGCAGTATTTT	CATRTRDTDTQYF
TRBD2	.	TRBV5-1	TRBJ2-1	TGCGCCAGCAGCTTGCTGGCGGGAGCTTACGAGCAGTTCTTT	CASSLLAGAYEQFF
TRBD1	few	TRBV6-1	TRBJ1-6	TGTGCCAGCAGCCTCAGGACAGGGCCCTATAATTCACCCCTCCACTTT	CASSLRTGPYNSPLHF
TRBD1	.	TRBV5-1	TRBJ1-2	TGCGCCAGCAGCAGCGGACAGGGGCTCGGCTCCTTC	CASSSGQGLGSF
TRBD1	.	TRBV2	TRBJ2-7	TGTGCCAGCAAGGGGACAGGGATCTACGAGCAGTACTTC	CASKGTGIYEQYF
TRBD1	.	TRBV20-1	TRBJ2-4	TGCAGTGCTACTGACAGGGGTTTGAACATTCAGTACTTC	CSATDRGLNIQYF
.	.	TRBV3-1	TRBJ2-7	TGTGCCAGCAGCCAAGGAATTCAAGCGGTGGGTTTTCTGTACGAGCAGTACTTC	CASSQGIQAVGFLYEQYF
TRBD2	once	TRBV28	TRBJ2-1	TGTGCCAGCATCGAAGCGGGAGGGCTTAACAATGAGCAGTTCTTC	CASIEAGGLNNEQFF
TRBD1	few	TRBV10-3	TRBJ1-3	TGTGCCATCAGTGAGTCGAGACAGGGTGCTGGAAACACCATATATTTT	CAISESRQGAGNTIYF
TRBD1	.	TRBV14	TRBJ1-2	TGTGCCAGCAGCCAAGATCGTAGGGGAAACAGGGGCGAGACGAACTATGGCTACACCTTC	CASSQDRRGNRGETNYGYTF
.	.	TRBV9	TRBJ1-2	TGTGCCAGCAGCCCCGACAGCGTTTATGGCTACACCTTC	CASSPDSVYGYTF
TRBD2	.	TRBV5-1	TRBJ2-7	TGCGCCAGCAGCTCGCAACTAGCGGGAGGCTACGAGCAGTACTTC	CASSSQLAGGYEQYF
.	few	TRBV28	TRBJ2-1	TGTGCCAGCAGTTTACCGCGTTTCAATGAGCAGTTCTTC	CASSLPRFNEQFF
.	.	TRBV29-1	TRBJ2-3	TGCAGCGTTGAGTGGGACTTTCAAGATACGCAGTATTTT	CSVEWDFQDTQYF
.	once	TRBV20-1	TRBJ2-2	TGCAGTGCCAAAATAACTAGCCCCGGGGAGCTGTTTTTT	CSAKITSPGELFF
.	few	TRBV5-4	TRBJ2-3	TGTGCCAGCAGCTTGGACTCCCGGGCGGGAGATACGCAGTATTTT	CASSLDSRAGDTQYF
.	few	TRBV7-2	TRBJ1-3	TGTGCCAGCAGCCATAAGACAGGCTCTGGAAACACCATATATTTT	CASSHKTGSGNTIYF
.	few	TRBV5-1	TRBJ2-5	TGCGCCAGCAGCTCTCTGACTGGGCCGGTGGCGAACGGCCAAGAGACCCAGTACTTC	CASSSLTGPVANGQETQYF